Below, one TCR beta chain is given with its context. This sample was included in a study of blood T cell repertoires in COVID-19. Study-wide background: Nucleic acid was either cDNA or gDNA, and it came from T cells, B-cell-depleted T cells, or PBMCs.

This CDR3 spans 12 amino acids. Germline V gene lookup returns CDR1 SEHNR and CDR2 FQNEAQ (reference sequence). V lost 8 bases to trimming and J lost 8 bases, with 10 bases between them. Assay: immunoSEQ multiplex PCR; the TCRdb copy retains only in-frame clones and omits some. The sample holds hundreds of thousands of clones; roughly nine tenths are singletons and the top ten take 7.8%. Seattle researchers signed up patients amid active infection and tracked them longitudinally. The sequence was obtained from a woman in her forties or fifties with COVID-19, enrolled during active disease. The chain uses TRBV7-9 and TRBJ1-6; perhaps TRBD1 as D (5 bases). The sample consisted of peripheral blood. The CDR3 spells CASGPGHSPLHF. The DNA for the CDR3 is TGTGCCAGCGGCCCAGGGCATTCACCCCTCCACTTT.